Below, 31 T cell receptor beta chains from the same sample are listed, as sequenced in a study of T cells in localized non-small cell lung cancer. Libraries were prepared by immunoSEQ multiplex PCR; TCRdb keeps only in-frame clonotypes and omits some of them. The profile covers approximately 34,000 clones, with about 92% appearing a single time and 7.9% taken by the ten largest. Sequencing was performed on peripheral blood, taken before any cancer treatment. The receptors here all came from a female donor of 60 years or more with stage I lung adenocarcinoma.

The gene calls are TRBV18 and TRBJ2-1; the D gene is possibly TRBD2 (5 bases). Germline V gene lookup returns CDR1 KGHSH and CDR2 LQKENI. V lost 5 bases, J lost 7 bases, and 6 bases lay in between. The CDR3 contains 11 residues. The CDR3 coding sequence is TGTGCCAGCTCAGAGGGAAATGAGCAGTTCTTC. Its protein product is CASSEGNEQFF.

The chain is built from TRBV6-5 and TRBJ1-5; D gene ambiguous. CDR1 MNHEY and CDR2 SVGAGI come from the germline V gene. The V end lost 0 bases, the J end lost 7 bases, and 13 bases lay between the germline ends. The CDR3 has 15 residues. CDR3 sequence reads: CASSYSSGSRQPQHF. The CDR3, as DNA: TGTGCCAGCAGTTACTCATCTGGGAGTAGACAGCCCCAGCATTTT.

CDR3 loop: CASSSRGTGTTQYF. DNA for the CDR3: TGTGCCAGCAGTTCCAGGGGGACGGGCACGACCCAGTACTTC. This sequence joins TRBV7-2 and TRBJ2-5; TRBD1 matches at 7 bases. Germline loops: CDR1 SGHTA, CDR2 FQGNSA. J was trimmed by 7 bases and V by 6 bases; bases with no gene match: 11. CDR3 size: 14 residues. The full variable domain, with the rest looked up from reference TRBV7-2 and TRBJ2-5, is GAGVSQSPSNKVTEKGKDVELRCDPISGHTALYWYRQSLGQGLEFLIYFQGNSAPDKSGLPSDRFSAERTGGSVSTLTIQRTQQEDSAVYLCASSSRGTGTTQYFGPGTRLLVL.

This chain links TRBV28 with TRBJ1-5; 7 positions agree with TRBD1. The ends lost 7 bases at V and 5 bases at J; junction bases unmatched: 8. The germline V gene has CDR1 MDHEN and CDR2 SYDVKM. The CDR3 is made up of 14 amino acids. The CDR3 DNA sequence: TGTGCCAGCACCCTGGGACAGTCATATCAGCCCCAGCATTTT. Translating it yields CASTLGQSYQPQHF.

V and J are TRBV10-3 and TRBJ2-1; 12 nucleotides match TRBD2. The CDR3 sequence is 14 residues long. Trimming at V came to 8 bases and at J to 7 bases, leaving 6 bases not matched to a gene. Germline V gene lookup returns CDR1 ENHRY and CDR2 SYGVKD. The CDR3 loop is CAILSGTSGNEQFF. As DNA, the CDR3 is TGTGCCATCCTATCTGGGACTAGCGGGAATGAGCAGTTCTTC.

The rearrangement links TRBV6-5 to TRBJ1-1; 8 positions agree with TRBD1. The germline V gene encodes CDR1 MNHEY and CDR2 SVGAGI. The CDR3 is 13 amino acids. V dropped 6 bases and J dropped 7; count of bases not matched to a gene: 7. Here the CDR3 reads CASRTLGQGEAFF. The DNA for the CDR3 is TGTGCCAGCAGGACCCTTGGACAGGGTGAAGCTTTCTTT.

The chain is built from TRBV28 and TRBJ1-5; D remains unclear. This CDR3 contains 11 residues. Trimming pared 5 bases from V and 11 bases from J, leaving 10 bases between. Germline V lookup: CDR1 MDHEN, CDR2 SYDVKM. The CDR3 sequence is CASSPSGAQHF. The CDR3 DNA reads TGTGCCAGCAGTCCCTCCGGAGCCCAGCATTTT.

The gene calls are TRBV5-1 and TRBJ2-3; TRBD2 matches at 10 bases. J was trimmed by 2 bases and V by 6 bases; bases with no gene match: 12. This CDR3 region has 17 residues. CDR1 SGHRS and CDR2 YFSETQ come from the germline V gene. CDR3 coding DNA: TGCGCCAGCACCGATATTTTGACTAGCGGGTTCACAGATACGCAGTATTTT. Amino acid sequence: CASTDILTSGFTDTQYF.

This rearrangement joins TRBV5-4 to TRBJ2-6; D is unresolved. Germline CDR1 is SGHNT and CDR2 is YYREEE (reference sequence). The CDR3 runs 14 residues. V was pared by 2 bases and J by 0 bases, with 3 bases between. CDR3 loop: CASSFSSGANVLTF. CDR3 coding DNA: TGTGCCAGCAGCTTCAGCTCTGGGGCCAACGTCCTGACTTTC. Complete variable domain (other parts from reference TRBV5-4 and TRBJ2-6): ETGVTQSPTHLIKTRGQQVTLRCSSQSGHNTVSWYQQALGQGPQFIFQYYREEENGRGNFPPRFSGLQFPNYSSELNVNALELDDSALYLCASSFSSGANVLTFGAGSRLTVL.

The rearrangement links TRBV29-1 to TRBJ2-4; D is possibly TRBD2 (5 bases). V was trimmed by 0 bases and J by 0 bases, leaving 12 bases between them. This CDR3 region has 16 residues. Germline CDR1 reads SQVTM; CDR2 reads ANQGSEA. The CDR3 DNA reads as TGCAGCGTTGAAGATCCCCTAGCAGTAGCCAAAAACATTCAGTACTTC. Residues: CSVEDPLAVAKNIQYF.

The V call is TRBV28, the J call TRBJ2-1; 9 bases align to TRBD1. The germline V gene has CDR1 MDHEN and CDR2 SYDVKM. This CDR3 region has 14 residues. Trimming at V came to 5 bases and at J to 5 bases, leaving 4 bases not matched to a gene. CDR3 residues: CASSPRTGDNEQFF. CDR3 DNA sequence: TGTGCCAGCAGTCCCAGGACAGGGGACAATGAGCAGTTCTTC.

The chain combines TRBV4-3 with TRBJ2-7, with 10 nucleotides matching TRBD1. The germline V gene encodes CDR1 LGHNA and CDR2 YSLEER. V dropped 3 bases and J dropped 2; count of bases not matched to a gene: 1. The CDR3 length is 14 residues. CDR3 DNA sequence: TGCGCCAGCAGCCAGGGACAGGGGACCTACGAGCAGTACTTC. Translated: CASSQGQGTYEQYF.

This rearrangement joins TRBV29-1 to TRBJ2-3; 8 nucleotides line up with TRBD1. With V trimmed by 6 bases and J by 6 bases, 11 bases remained unmatched. This CDR3 spans 14 amino acids. The germline V gene has CDR1 SQVTM and CDR2 ANQGSEA. CDR3 DNA: TGCAGCGTGACAGGGGACCTTTTAGGGGATACGCAGTATTTT. Translating it yields CSVTGDLLGDTQYF.

The chain has TRBV19 and TRBJ1-5; no clear D gene. The germline V and J ends were trimmed by 1 base and 0 bases, with 13 bases remaining between them. The CDR3 is made up of 17 amino acids. CDR1 and CDR2 from the germline V gene are LNHDA and SQIVND (reference sequence). The CDR3 DNA is TGTGCCAGTAGTATAGTTGGGTCAGGCAATAGCAATCAGCCCCAGCATTTT. Its protein product is CASSIVGSGNSNQPQHF.

The chain combines TRBV15 with TRBJ2-1; D ambiguous. The CDR3 totals 15 residues. The V end was cut by 0 bases, the J end by 0 bases, with 6 bases between. Germline assignment: CDR1 LNHNV and CDR2 YYDKDF (reference sequence). Written as DNA, the CDR3 is TGTGCCACCAGCAGAGAGGGGTTCTCCTACAATGAGCAGTTCTTC. Translation gives CATSREGFSYNEQFF.

The V and J genes are TRBV6-5 and TRBJ2-6, with a weak D call TRBD2 (5 bases). The CDR3 length is 15 residues. Germline lookup yields CDR1 MNHEY and CDR2 SVGAGI. Trimming took off 5 bases at V and 3 bases at J, with 11 bases between the two ends. CDR3 in DNA: TGTGCCAGCAGTACACCGGGAAGTGGGGCCAACGTCCTGACTTTC. Amino acid sequence: CASSTPGSGANVLTF.

The gene calls are TRBV19 and TRBJ1-5, with D possibly TRBD1 on 5 matching bases. CDR1 is LNHDA, CDR2 SQIVND, per germline (reference sequence). With 5 bases removed from V and 5 bases from J, the gap between germline ends came to 22 bases. The CDR3 runs 17 residues. In DNA form, the CDR3 reads TGTGCCAGTAGTCACCTGGGACGGGGAGCAAACCATCAGCCCCAGCATTTT. Translation: CASSHLGRGANHQPQHF.

The rearrangement uses TRBV4-3 and TRBJ2-1, with TRBD2 matching 12 bases. The ends lost 0 bases at V and 9 bases at J; junction bases unmatched: 3. This CDR3 comprises 15 residues. Per germline, CDR1 LGHNA and CDR2 YSLEER. CDR3 bases: TGCGCCAGCAGCCAAGAGAAGGGACTAGCGGGTGAGCAGTTCTTC. Protein: CASSQEKGLAGEQFF.

CDR3 residues: CASSTFGGSQPQHF. CDR3 nucleotide sequence: TGTGCCAGTAGTACCTTTGGGGGTTCGCAGCCCCAGCATTTT. This sequence joins TRBV19 and TRBJ1-5; a possible D gene is TRBD1 (5 bases). This CDR3 spans 14 amino acids. Germline loops: CDR1 LNHDA, CDR2 SQIVND (reference sequence). V lost 4 bases, J lost 7 bases, and 14 bases lay in between.

The CDR3 region is CASSLDGTSGGREQYF. As DNA, the CDR3 is TGTGCCAGCAGCTTAGATGGGACTAGCGGGGGGCGCGAGCAGTACTTC. The V and J genes are TRBV7-2 and TRBJ2-7; TRBD2 matches 15 bases. CDR3 length: 16 amino acids. Trimming at V came to 1 base and at J to 6 bases, leaving 4 bases not matched to a gene. Germline V gives CDR1 SGHTA, CDR2 FQGNSA.

This chain links TRBV28 with TRBJ1-4, with TRBD1 matching over 9 bases. The CDR3 is 14 residues long. V was clipped by 5 bases and J by 8 bases; unmatched bases: 6. Germline-derived CDR1 and CDR2 are MDHEN and SYDVKM. The CDR3 nucleotides read TGTGCCAGCAGTCCGGACAGGGGCTGGGAAAAACTGTTTTTT. Its translation: CASSPDRGWEKLFF. The full variable domain, completed using reference TRBV28 and TRBJ1-4, is DVKVTQSSRYLVKRTGEKVFLECVQDMDHENMFWYRQDPGLGLRLIYFSYDVKMKEKGDIPEGYSVSREKKERFSLILESASTNQTSMYLCASSPDRGWEKLFFGSGTQLSVL.

This sequence joins TRBV30 and TRBJ1-1; D uncertain. Trimming left V 5 bases short and J 1 base short, with 11 bases between. This CDR3 spans 13 amino acids. The germline V gene encodes CDR1 GTSNPN and CDR2 SVGIG (reference sequence). DNA of the CDR3: TGTGCCTGGGCCCCGGGCGGGAACACTGAAGCTTTCTTT. The encoded protein is CAWAPGGNTEAFF.

This clone has just a few counts. This rearrangement joins TRBV5-1 to TRBJ1-1; 10 bases agree with TRBD1. Per germline, CDR1 SGHRS and CDR2 YFSETQ. The V and J ends lost 2 bases and 6 bases, in that order; junction bases with no gene match: 16. CDR3 size: 18 residues. DNA for the CDR3: TGCGCCAGCAGCTTTCGGGACAGGGGATATAGGGGTATTTCTGAAGCTTTCTTT. Translating gives CASSFRDRGYRGISEAFF.

This clone came up once. This chain uses TRBV29-1 with TRBJ2-3, with D possibly TRBD2 on 5 matching bases. Per the germline V gene, CDR1 is SQVTM and CDR2 is ANQGSEA. CDR3 size: 14 residues. Trimming left V 2 bases short and J 1 base short, with 10 bases between. The CDR3 loop is CSVEPSRGTDTQYF. DNA of the CDR3: TGCAGCGTTGAACCTAGCCGGGGCACAGATACGCAGTATTTT.

The genes are TRBV19 and TRBJ1-3; a weak D match, TRBD1 (5 bases). V gave up 3 bases and J gave up 0 bases, with 9 bases separating them. Germline CDR1 is LNHDA and CDR2 is SQIVND (reference sequence). The CDR3 totals 15 residues. CDR3 in amino acids: CASSMLDNSGNTIYF. For the CDR3, the DNA is TGTGCCAGTAGTATGTTGGACAACTCTGGAAACACCATATATTTT.

In regard to this clone: Other DNA sequences in the sample encode the same CDR3. The rearrangement uses TRBV6-5 and TRBJ1-2; D not certain. The CDR3 length is 12 residues. Looked up from germline, CDR1 is MNHEY and CDR2 is SVGAGI. Trimming removed 0 bases at V and 5 bases at J, with 4 bases between. For the CDR3, the DNA is TGTGCCAGCAGTTACTCGGGGTATGGCTACACCTTC. Its translation: CASSYSGYGYTF.

This chain links TRBV30 with TRBJ2-1; maybe TRBD1 (6 bases). This CDR3 is built from 16 residues. Germline CDR1 reads GTSNPN; CDR2 reads SVGIG (reference sequence). Trimming stripped 2 bases from V and 4 bases from J, with 18 bases between. The CDR3 nucleotides read TGTGCCTGGAGTCAGTACAGGGTTCGAATATACAATGAGCAGTTCTTC. Protein sequence: CAWSQYRVRIYNEQFF.

In its sample, this clone was seen a few times. The rearrangement uses TRBV19 and TRBJ1-2; D is unresolved. Germline values: CDR1 LNHDA, CDR2 SQIVND (reference sequence). The germline V and J ends were trimmed by 0 bases and 1 base, with 3 bases remaining between them. CDR3 length equals 13 residues. CDR3 region: CASSIDSNYGYTF. DNA for the CDR3: TGTGCCAGTAGTATAGACAGTAACTATGGCTACACCTTC.

The chain is built from TRBV7-8 and TRBJ1-5, with D hard to call. This CDR3 is 14 amino acids long. Trimming left V 0 bases short and J 7 bases short, with 10 bases between. Germline values: CDR1 SGHVS, CDR2 FQNEAQ. For the CDR3, the DNA is TGTGCCAGCAGCTTAGCTAGTAGGGAACAGCCCCAGCATTTT. Protein sequence: CASSLASREQPQHF.

This chain uses TRBV29-1 with TRBJ1-2; a possible D gene is TRBD1 (6 bases). The germline gives CDR1 SQVTM, CDR2 ANQGSEA. The CDR3 extends over 12 amino acids. Deletions cut 6 bases from V and 3 bases from J, with 11 bases between. CDR3 bases: TGCAGCGTGATAGGACAGTACTATGGCTACACCTTC. This gives the protein CSVIGQYYGYTF.

This chain links TRBV10-3 with TRBJ1-2, with D perhaps matching TRBD1 (5 bases). Germline V gene sequence: CDR1 ENHRY, CDR2 SYGVKD. This CDR3 is 17 amino acids long. Trimming stripped 0 bases from V and 0 bases from J, with 14 bases between. The CDR3 coding sequence is TGTGCCATCAGTGAGTCTCTGGGGCCGCGCCCTAACTATGGCTACACCTTC. Amino acid sequence: CAISESLGPRPNYGYTF.